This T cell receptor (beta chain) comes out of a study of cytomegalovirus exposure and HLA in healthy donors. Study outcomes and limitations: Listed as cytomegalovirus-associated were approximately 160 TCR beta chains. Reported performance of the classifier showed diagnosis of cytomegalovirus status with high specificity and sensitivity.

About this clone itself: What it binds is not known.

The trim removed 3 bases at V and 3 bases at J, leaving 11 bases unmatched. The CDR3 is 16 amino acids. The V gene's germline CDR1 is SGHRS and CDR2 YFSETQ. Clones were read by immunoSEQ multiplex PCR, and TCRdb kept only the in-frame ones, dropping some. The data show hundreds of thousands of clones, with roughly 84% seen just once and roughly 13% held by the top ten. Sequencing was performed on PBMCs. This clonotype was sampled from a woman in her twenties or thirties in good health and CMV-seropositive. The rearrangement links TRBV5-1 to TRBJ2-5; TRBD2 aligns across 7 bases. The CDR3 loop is CASSSLRAGVKETQYF. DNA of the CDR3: TGCGCCAGCAGCTCCCTGCGGGCGGGAGTGAAAGAGACCCAGTACTTC.